The 21 T cell receptor beta chains below were found in one sample sequenced in a study of Graves' ophthalmopathy and Graves' hyperthyroidism. Scientists amplified the TCR beta CDR3 regions from RNA transcripts. Second-round multiplex PCR followed a first-round RT-PCR using HTBI primers. TCRdb re-derived calls from the multiplex PCR reads in MiXCR, one entry per CDR3 protein. The table includes 600,000 to 650,000 distinct CDR3 sequences, 22% detected once. Sequencing was performed on peripheral blood. The source of these receptors is a woman under 30 with stable Graves' hyperthyroidism. Some clones in this sample may be carry-over from other donors' samples.

The chain is built from TRBV20-1 and TRBJ2-5; 8 bases map to TRBD2. There are 15 residues in the CDR3. Looked up from germline, CDR1 is DFQATT and CDR2 is SNEGSKA (reference sequence). V shed 1 base, J shed 5 bases, and the junction held 9 bases outside the gene matches. CDR3 bases: TGCAGTGCTAGAGTAGGAGCGGGGGTGAGGGAGACCCAGTACTTC. Its protein is CSARVGAGVRETQYF.

This clonotype was recorded at least ten times. V usage is TRBV10-3 and J usage is TRBJ2-7; D might be TRBD1 or TRBD2, each matching 5 bases. The germline V gene encodes CDR1 ENHRY and CDR2 SYGVKD. Trimming took off 6 bases at V and 3 bases at J, with 9 bases between the two ends. This CDR3 is built from 12 residues. The DNA for the CDR3 is TGTGCCATCAGCTGGGGGAGCTACGAGCAGTACTTC. Protein: CAISWGSYEQYF.

In this sample, this clonotype turned up a few times. The chain employs TRBV29-1 and TRBJ2-5; no definite D call. The V and J ends lost 4 bases and 0 bases respectively, with 12 bases between them. This CDR3 has 14 amino acids. CDR1 is SQVTM and CDR2 is ANQGSEA in the germline V gene. CDR3 DNA: TGCAGCGTTGTACGGTCTCAGTACCAAGAGACCCAGTACTTC. Protein sequence: CSVVRSQYQETQYF.

This clonotype was detected a few times. The CDR3 loop reads CATSRDLVGLFF. The CDR3 coding sequence is TGTGCCACCAGCAGAGATCTGGTGGGACTGTTTTTT. The chain combines TRBV15 with TRBJ1-4, with no clear D. This CDR3 region has 12 residues. Trimming shortened V by 0 bases and J by 13 bases, and 9 bases separated the two germline ends. Germline V lookup: CDR1 LNHNV, CDR2 YYDKDF (reference sequence). Full variable domain (remainder filled in from reference TRBV15 and TRBJ1-4): DAMVIQNPRYQVTQFGKPVTLSCSQTLNHNVMYWYQQKSSQAPKLLFHYYDKDFNNEADTPDNFQSRRPNTSFCFLDIRSPGLGDTAMYLCATSRDLVGLFFGSGTQLSVL.

This clonotype was seen a few times. The chain joins TRBV25-1 to TRBJ1-2, with a tentative D call TRBD1 (5 bases). The germline CDR1 and CDR2 sequences are MGHDK and SYGVNS. V gave up 2 bases and J gave up 8 bases, with 15 bases separating them. This CDR3 region has 14 residues. The CDR3 sequence is CASSEGGAPWGYTF. CDR3 nucleotide sequence: TGTGCCAGCAGTGAAGGTGGGGCTCCCTGGGGCTACACCTTC.

This clonotype was seen only a few times. This chain joins TRBV6-1 and TRBJ1-1; D uncertain. V was shortened by 2 bases and J by 2 bases, with 9 bases between the two germline ends. Germline assignment: CDR1 MNHNS and CDR2 SASEGT. CDR3 size: 14 residues. CDR3 sequence: CASSEWQINTEAFF. The CDR3 region has the DNA TGTGCCAGCAGTGAATGGCAGATCAACACTGAAGCTTTCTTT.

In its sample, this clonotype was seen many times. This rearrangement joins TRBV28 to TRBJ2-5; a possible D gene is TRBD1 (6 bases). CDR3 length equals 16 residues. The germline V gene has CDR1 MDHEN and CDR2 SYDVKM. Between the trimmed V and J ends, which lost 6 bases and 7 bases, there was a span of 24 bases. CDR3 amino acids: CASSIPGPVQGWTQYF. CDR3 coding DNA: TGTGCCAGCAGCATACCAGGTCCCGTACAGGGCTGGACCCAGTACTTC.

In its sample, this clonotype was seen many times. CDR3 protein: CASSSTQYYEQYF. CDR3 DNA: TGTGCCAGCAGCTCAACTCAGTACTACGAGCAGTACTTC. This chain uses TRBV11-2 with TRBJ2-7; D call uncertain. This CDR3 comprises 13 residues. The V and J ends lost 4 bases and 3 bases respectively, with 10 bases between them. Germline-derived CDR1 and CDR2 are SGHAT and FQNNGV.

Ten or more counts support this clonotype. V gene TRBV6-5 combines with J gene TRBJ2-5, with D perhaps matching TRBD1 or TRBD2 (5 bases each). This CDR3 has 14 amino acids. Germline assignment: CDR1 MNHEY and CDR2 SVGAGI. V was pared by 6 bases and J by 5 bases, with 16 bases between. The CDR3 is CASSLGAPWETQYF. The CDR3 DNA sequence: TGTGCCAGCAGCCTCGGGGCCCCCTGGGAGACCCAGTACTTC.

This clonotype has just a few counts. The germline gene is not matched at one end of the junction; a read error may be the cause. The J gene is TRBJ2-7, the V gene TRBV11-2, with 7 bases identical to TRBD1. The CDR3 is made up of 14 amino acids. The germline gives CDR1 SGHAT, CDR2 FQNNGV. In DNA, the CDR3 is TGTGCCGGCAGCTTCCGGGACAGACCTTACGAGCAGTACTTC. Its translation: CAGSFRDRPYEQYF.

This clonotype showed up many times. This chain uses TRBV24-1 with TRBJ2-5; TRBD1 or TRBD2 may be the D gene (5 bases each). The CDR3 length is 15 residues. V was pared by 3 bases and J by 5 bases, with 15 bases between. CDR1 KGHDR and CDR2 SFDVKD come from the germline V gene. CDR3 loop: CATSDGTGYGETQYF. The CDR3, as DNA: TGTGCCACCAGTGATGGGACGGGGTACGGGGAGACCCAGTACTTC.

In its sample, this clonotype was seen many times. The chain's CDR3 is CASSYRWVGQDFSGNTIYF. The CDR3 nucleotides are TGTGCCAGCAGCTATAGGTGGGTCGGACAGGACTTCTCTGGAAACACCATATATTTT. This chain joins TRBV6-2 or TRBV6-3 and TRBJ1-3, with TRBD1 matching over 7 bases. This CDR3 spans 19 amino acids. CDR1 and CDR2 from the germline V gene are MNHEY and SVGEGT. The J segment lost 0 bases and the V segment lost 6 bases, leaving 17 bases of the junction unmatched.

This clonotype was detected ten times or more. This chain uses TRBV12-3 or TRBV12-4 with TRBJ2-5; 8 bases fit TRBD1. This CDR3 has 14 residues. Germline trimming cut 5 bases from V and 5 bases from J; bases unmatched to any gene: 7. This chain's CDR3 is CASSPPQGVETQYF. The CDR3 DNA sequence: TGTGCCAGCAGTCCACCACAGGGGGTGGAGACCCAGTACTTC.

This chain joins TRBV30 and TRBJ1-5, with D possibly being TRBD1 (6 bases). In germline, CDR1 is GTSNPN, CDR2 SVGIG (reference sequence). This CDR3 has 15 residues. Trimming stripped 2 bases from V and 7 bases from J, with 18 bases between. The CDR3: CAWSSYQGMRQPQHF. The DNA for the CDR3 is TGTGCCTGGAGTTCCTACCAGGGGATGAGGCAGCCCCAGCATTTT.

In the case of this clonotype: This may come from a read error, since a much larger clone is one base off. This rearrangement joins TRBV5-1 to TRBJ1-2, with 7 nucleotides matching TRBD1. Germline lookup yields CDR1 SGHRS and CDR2 YFSETQ. The CDR3 is 13 amino acids. This CDR3 is CACRDGTDYGYTF. The CDR3 DNA follows: TGCGCCTGCAGGGATGGGACAGACTATGGCTACACCTTC. Drawing the rest from reference TRBV5-1 and TRBJ1-2, the complete variable domain is KAGVTQTPRYLIKTRGQQVTLSCSPISGHRSVSWYQQTPGQGLQFLFEYFSETQRNKGNFPGRFSGRQFSNSRSEMNVSTLELGDSALYLCACRDGTDYGYTFGSGTRLTVV.

The chain has TRBV3-1 and TRBJ1-1, with D unresolved. The V and J ends lost 0 bases and 6 bases respectively, with 11 bases between them. The CDR3 has 14 amino acids. CDR1 and CDR2 from the germline V gene are LGHDT and YNNKEL (reference sequence). The CDR3 nucleotides are TGTGCCAGCAGCCAAGATGATTGGGGTTCTGAAGCTTTCTTT. Translation: CASSQDDWGSEAFF.

This clonotype has at least ten counts. For the CDR3, the DNA is TGTGCCAGCCGGGAGTCGATGGGCGTCTATGCTACGGGAGGCTACACCTTC. Translation: CASRESMGVYATGGYTF. J is TRBJ1-2 and V is TRBV6-2 or TRBV6-3; D gene ambiguous. The CDR3 length is 17 residues. V shed 8 bases and J shed 8 bases, with 30 bases lying between them. CDR1 and CDR2 (germline): MNHEY, SVGEGT.

Only a few counts were recorded for this clonotype. The gene calls are TRBV18 and TRBJ1-6; TRBD1 matches 9 bases. This CDR3 is built from 15 residues. V dropped 3 bases and J dropped 7; count of bases not matched to a gene: 4. Germline V gene lookup returns CDR1 KGHSH and CDR2 LQKENI. CDR3: CASSPGQGRNSPLHF. In DNA, the CDR3 is TGTGCCAGCTCACCCGGACAGGGGAGGAATTCACCCCTCCACTTT. Supplemented by reference TRBV18 and TRBJ1-6, the full variable domain reads NAGVMQNPRHLVRRRGQEARLRCSPMKGHSHVYWYRQLPEEGLKFMVYLQKENIIDESGMPKERFSAEFPKEGPSILRIQQVVRGDSAAYFCASSPGQGRNSPLHFGNGTRLTVT.

The gene calls are TRBV28 and TRBJ2-7; 8 bases fit TRBD1. From germline, CDR1 is MDHEN and CDR2 SYDVKM. Unmatched junction bases numbered 5, after V lost 4 bases and J lost 3 bases. The CDR3 loop spans 14 amino acids. This CDR3 reads CASSYRGFNYEQYF. The CDR3 DNA is TGTGCCAGCAGTTACAGGGGGTTTAACTACGAGCAGTACTTC.

Ten or more counts support this clonotype. The gene calls are TRBV15 and TRBJ2-7, with TRBD2 identical over 10 bases. The CDR3 is 14 amino acids. Germline loops: CDR1 LNHNV, CDR2 YYDKDF (reference sequence). V lost 5 bases to trimming and J lost 4 bases; unmatched junction nucleotides: 5. In DNA, the CDR3 is TGTGCCACCAGCGAAGGACTAGCGGTATACGAGCAGTACTTC. It codes for CATSEGLAVYEQYF.

This clonotype was recorded many times. The rearrangement uses TRBV6-5 and TRBJ1-3; 7 bases map to TRBD1. V was clipped by 0 bases and J by 3 bases; unmatched bases: 8. The CDR3 length is 17 residues. Germline V gene sequence: CDR1 MNHEY, CDR2 SVGAGI. In DNA, the CDR3 is TGTGCCAGCAGTTACTCGTTGGAGGGGGCGCGTGGAAACACCATATATTTT. This translates into CASSYSLEGARGNTIYF.